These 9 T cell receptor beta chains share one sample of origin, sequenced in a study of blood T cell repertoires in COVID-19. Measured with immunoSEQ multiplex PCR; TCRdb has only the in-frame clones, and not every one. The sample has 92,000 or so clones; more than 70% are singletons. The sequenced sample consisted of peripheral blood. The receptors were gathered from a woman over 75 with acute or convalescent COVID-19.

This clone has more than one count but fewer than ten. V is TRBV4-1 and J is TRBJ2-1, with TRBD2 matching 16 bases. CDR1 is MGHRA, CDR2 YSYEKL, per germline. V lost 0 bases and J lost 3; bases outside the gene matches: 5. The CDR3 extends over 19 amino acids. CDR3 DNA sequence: TGCGCCAGCAGCCAAGAAGGGACTAGCGGGGGGGCCCTCTACAATGAGCAGTTCTTC. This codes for CASSQEGTSGGALYNEQFF.

The CDR3 is CAGKDSDYSGYTF. The DNA for the CDR3 is TGTGCCGGAAAGGACAGTGACTATAGTGGCTACACCTTC. V and J are TRBV6-1 and TRBJ1-2; perhaps TRBD1 as D (6 bases). The CDR3 sequence is 13 residues long. Trimming took off 11 bases at V and 7 bases at J, with 20 bases between the two ends. The germline CDR1 and CDR2 sequences are MNHNS and SASEGT.

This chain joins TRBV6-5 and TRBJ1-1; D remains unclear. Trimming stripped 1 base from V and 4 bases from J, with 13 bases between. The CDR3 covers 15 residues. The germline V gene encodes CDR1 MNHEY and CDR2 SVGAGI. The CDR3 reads CASSYLFEVGTEAFF. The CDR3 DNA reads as TGTGCCAGCAGTTACTTATTCGAGGTGGGCACTGAAGCTTTCTTT.

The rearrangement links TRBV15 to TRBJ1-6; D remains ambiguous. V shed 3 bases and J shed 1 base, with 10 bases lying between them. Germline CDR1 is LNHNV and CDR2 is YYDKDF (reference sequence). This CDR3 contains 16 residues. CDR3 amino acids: CATSSMTGSYNSPLHF. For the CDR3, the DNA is TGTGCCACCAGCAGTATGACTGGTTCCTATAATTCACCCCTCCACTTT.

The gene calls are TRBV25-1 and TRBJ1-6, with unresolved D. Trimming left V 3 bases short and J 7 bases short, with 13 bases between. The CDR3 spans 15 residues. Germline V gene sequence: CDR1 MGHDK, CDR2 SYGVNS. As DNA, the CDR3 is TGTGCCAGCAGTGACCCCGGTGCCTTGAATTCACCCCTCCACTTT. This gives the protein CASSDPGALNSPLHF.

For the CDR3, the DNA is TGTGCCAGCAGTCTAGCGGGGGGGCCCTACAATGAGCAGTTCTTC. As protein: CASSLAGGPYNEQFF. The chain carries TRBV6-2 or TRBV6-3 and TRBJ2-1; 12 bases match TRBD2. The V segment lost 5 bases and the J segment 2 bases; nucleotides outside the gene matches: 1. From germline, CDR1 is MNHEY and CDR2 SVGEGT. The CDR3 sequence is 15 residues long.

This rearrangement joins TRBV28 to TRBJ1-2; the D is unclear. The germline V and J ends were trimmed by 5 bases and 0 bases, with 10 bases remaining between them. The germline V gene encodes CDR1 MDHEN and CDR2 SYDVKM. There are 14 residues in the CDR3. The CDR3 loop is CASSLGGPNYGYTF. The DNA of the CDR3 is TGTGCCAGCAGTCTGGGAGGGCCTAACTATGGCTACACCTTC.

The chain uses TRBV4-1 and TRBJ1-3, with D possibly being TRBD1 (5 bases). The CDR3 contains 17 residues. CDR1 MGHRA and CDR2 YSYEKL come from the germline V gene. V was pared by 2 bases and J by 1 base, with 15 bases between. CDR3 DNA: TGCGCCAGCAGCCAAATGCCACCGGGGACTTCTGGAAACACCATATATTTT. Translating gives CASSQMPPGTSGNTIYF.

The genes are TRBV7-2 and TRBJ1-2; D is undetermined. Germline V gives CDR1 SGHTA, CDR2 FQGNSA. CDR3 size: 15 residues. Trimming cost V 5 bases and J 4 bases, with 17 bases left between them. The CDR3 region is CASSPTLLLSYGYTF. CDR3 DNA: TGTGCCAGCAGCCCGACACTCCTCCTAAGCTATGGCTACACCTTC.